This T cell receptor (beta chain) was sequenced during a study of monozygotic twins with inflammatory bowel disease. TCRdb reworked the 5' RACE reads into one entry per CDR3 protein, no DNA. Its table lists around 380,000 distinct CDR3 sequences. This CDR3 contains 16 residues. Germline V lookup: CDR1 MNHNS, CDR2 SASEGT. Sequencing was performed on blood. The TCR sequence derives from a human donor with ulcerative colitis or Crohn's disease, or a healthy co-twin of an affected twin (not recorded which). The V and J genes are TRBV6-1 and TRBJ2-7; checking the TCRdb D call of TRBD2 is not possible without DNA. CDR3 sequence reads: CASSEVSGTSSYEQYF.